This is a list of T cell receptor beta chains from one sample in a study of shared clonotypes between healthy human individuals. The protocol was immunoSEQ multiplex PCR, while the TCRdb copy is restricted to in-frame clones and leaves out a portion. The top ten clones hold around 0.13% of a sample with roughly 2 million clones, more than 90% of them seen once. Material: naive CD4+ T cells sorted from blood. These receptors were obtained from a man aged 18 to 30 in good health. The CDR3 runs from the conserved cysteine through the conserved F or W. Fields, in order: CDR3 length, D gene, clone size, V gene, J gene, CDR3 protein, CDR3 DNA. D genes are given only for firm matches. Expanded clones are given a class, and other clones once, few, many or no size at all.

>11|.|.|TRBV25-1|TRBJ1-1
CASRGDTEAFF
TGTGCCAGCAGGGGGGACACTGAAGCTTTCTTT
>18|TRBD1|.|TRBV25-1|TRBJ2-4
CASPFRDRGPLAKNIQYF
TGTGCCAGCCCATTCCGGGACAGGGGACCCCTAGCCAAAAACATTCAGTACTTC
>14|.|.|TRBV9|TRBJ1-1
CASSAIGANTEAFF
TGTGCCAGCAGCGCGATCGGGGCGAACACTGAAGCTTTCTTT
>15|TRBD1|.|TRBV15|TRBJ2-1
CATGRQGAPYNEQFF
TGTGCCACGGGACGGCAGGGGGCCCCCTACAATGAGCAGTTCTTC
>15|.|.|TRBV10-1|TRBJ2-3
CASSPLQGYTDTQYF
TGCGCCAGCAGTCCCCTACAGGGTTACACAGATACGCAGTATTTT
>15|.|.|TRBV29-1|TRBJ2-7
CSVREAGAPPYEQYF
TGCAGCGTCAGAGAAGCAGGCGCACCTCCCTACGAGCAGTACTTC
>12|.|.|TRBV9|TRBJ2-2
CATSRNTGELFF
TGTGCCACTTCAAGAAACACCGGGGAGCTGTTTTTT
>17|.|.|TRBV5-6|TRBJ1-6
CASSATEQGVFNSPLHF
TGTGCCAGCAGCGCTACAGAACAGGGTGTTTTTAATTCACCCCTCCACTTT
>16|.|once|TRBV7-2|TRBJ2-2
CASSPEGTSGSGELFF
TGTGCCAGCAGCCCCGAGGGGACTTCAGGGTCCGGGGAGCTGTTTTTT
>16|TRBD1|.|TRBV7-9|TRBJ2-5
CASSLQQGAWEETQYF
TGTGCCAGCAGCTTACAACAGGGGGCTTGGGAAGAGACCCAGTACTTC
>11|.|.|TRBV2|TRBJ1-2
CASRDQGGYTF
TGTGCCAGCAGGGACCAGGGGGGCTACACCTTC
>15|TRBD1|.|TRBV5-1|TRBJ2-1
CASSRTGSSYNEQFF
TGCGCCAGCAGCAGGACAGGGTCCTCCTACAATGAGCAGTTCTTC